The source of this T cell receptor beta chain is a study of patients and donors after allogeneic stem cell transplantation. In this sample, this clonotype turned up a few times. The CDR3 totals 15 residues. Per germline, CDR1 SGHRS and CDR2 YFSETQ. The V and J ends lost 0 bases and 3 bases respectively, with 9 bases between them. Via MiXCR, TCRdb re-called the RT-PCR reads, giving one row per CDR3 protein. The sample holds about 960,000 distinct CDR3 sequences, about a sixth seen once. This sequence originates from a human donor who was either an allogeneic HSCT recipient or a stem cell or donor lymphocyte infusion donor (not recorded which). It is not recorded whose cells these are; they may come from a transplant donor. Source material: blood, either unsorted or a sorted T cell fraction (not recorded which). The chain couples TRBV5-1 to TRBJ2-2; D not certain. CDR3 in amino acids: CASSLGADYTGELFF. The CDR3 DNA follows: TGCGCCAGCAGCTTGGGGGCGGATTACACCGGGGAGCTGTTTTTT.